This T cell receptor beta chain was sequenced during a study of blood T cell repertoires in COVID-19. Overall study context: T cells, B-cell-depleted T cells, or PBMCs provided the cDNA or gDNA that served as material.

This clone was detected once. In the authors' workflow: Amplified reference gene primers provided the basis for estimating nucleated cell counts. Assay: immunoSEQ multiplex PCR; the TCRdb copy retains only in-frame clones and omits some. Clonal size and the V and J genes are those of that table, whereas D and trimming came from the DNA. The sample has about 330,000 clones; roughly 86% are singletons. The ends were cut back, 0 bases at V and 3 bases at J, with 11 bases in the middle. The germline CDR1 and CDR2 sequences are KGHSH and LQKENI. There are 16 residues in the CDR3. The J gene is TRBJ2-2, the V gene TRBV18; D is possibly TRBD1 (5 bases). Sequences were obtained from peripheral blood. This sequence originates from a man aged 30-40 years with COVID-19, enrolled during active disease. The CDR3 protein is CASSPPTQDDTGELFF. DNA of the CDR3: TGTGCCAGCTCACCACCGACACAGGATGACACCGGGGAGCTGTTTTTT.